The 9 T cell receptor beta chains below come from one sample, sequenced in a study of blood T cell repertoires in COVID-19. Profiling relied on immunoSEQ multiplex PCR, and the TCRdb table lists in-frame clones only, not all of them. The data show about 300,000 clones, 84% seen once. Sequencing was carried out using peripheral blood. The source is a human donor with COVID-19, enrolled during active disease. The donor label of this sample is uncertain.

The chain combines TRBV7-2 with TRBJ2-5, with D unresolved. There are 12 residues in the CDR3. Germline CDR1 is SGHTA and CDR2 is FQGNSA. V was shortened by 3 bases and J by 2 bases, with 4 bases between the two germline ends. In DNA, the CDR3 is TGTGCCAGCAGCTTCCGTCAAGAGACCCAGTACTTC. This gives the protein CASSFRQETQYF. Full variable domain (rest looked up from reference TRBV7-2 and TRBJ2-5): GAGVSQSPSNKVTEKGKDVELRCDPISGHTALYWYRQSLGQGLEFLIYFQGNSAPDKSGLPSDRFSAERTGGSVSTLTIQRTQQEDSAVYLCASSFRQETQYFGPGTRLLVL.

A remark on this clone: Other DNA sequences in this specimen translate into the identical CDR3. V is TRBV27 and J is TRBJ2-7; D is perhaps TRBD2 (5 bases). Between the trimmed V and J ends, which lost 4 bases and 2 bases, there was a span of 12 bases. This CDR3 spans 14 amino acids. CDR1 is MNHEY and CDR2 is SMNVEV in the germline V gene (reference sequence). The CDR3 nucleotides read TGTGCCAGCAGTTCCCGCGGGCCCGCCTACGAGCAGTACTTC. It codes for CASSSRGPAYEQYF.

This clone was detected once. The J gene is TRBJ2-7, the V gene TRBV12-3 or TRBV12-4; possibly TRBD1 for D (5 bases). CDR3 length equals 13 residues. Trimming removed 3 bases at V and 3 bases at J, with 9 bases between. The CDR3 DNA is TGTGCCAGCAGTTTCGGGCAGGGCTACGAGCAGTACTTC. Translated, it gives CASSFGQGYEQYF.

The DNA for the CDR3 is TGCGCCAGCAGCCAGAGCCGGGTTAGCGGGAGGACCGGGGAGCTGTTTTTT. Its translation: CASSQSRVSGRTGELFF. The chain employs TRBV4-1 and TRBJ2-2; 10 nucleotides align to TRBD2. The CDR3 extends over 17 amino acids. J gave up 5 bases and V 3 bases, and 9 bases lay outside the gene matches. In germline, CDR1 is MGHRA, CDR2 YSYEKL.

The chain combines TRBV9 with TRBJ2-5; 8 nucleotides align to TRBD2. The CDR3 has 14 residues. Trimming took 3 bases from V and 3 from J; bases not matched to a gene: 4. Germline assignment: CDR1 SGDLS and CDR2 YYNGEE. Written as DNA, the CDR3 is TGTGCCAGCAGCGGGGGACTAGAAAAAGAGACCCAGTACTTC. Protein: CASSGGLEKETQYF.

The chain links TRBV4-1 to TRBJ2-3, with TRBD2 matching 8 bases. With V trimmed by 1 base and J by 7 bases, 16 bases remained unmatched. The germline V gene has CDR1 MGHRA and CDR2 YSYEKL. The CDR3 sequence is 18 residues long. The CDR3 sequence: CASSQGVAGGRLSHTQYF. CDR3 nucleotides: TGCGCCAGCAGCCAAGGAGTGGCGGGAGGACGCCTAAGTCATACGCAGTATTTT.

V gene TRBV5-6 combines with J gene TRBJ2-5; unclear D gene. Deletions cut 4 bases from V and 5 bases from J, with 12 bases between. Germline V CDR1 and CDR2: SGHDT, YYEEEE. This CDR3 is 13 amino acids long. The CDR3 DNA follows: TGTGCCAGCAGCCCCGTGGGCTTGGAGACCCAGTACTTC. It yields the protein CASSPVGLETQYF.

The CDR3 bases are TGTGCCAGCAGCCCAGATCGGACAGGACCGTCGGAGACCCAGTACTTC. It is translated as CASSPDRTGPSETQYF. V gene TRBV3-1 (or the pseudogene TRBV3-2) combines with J gene TRBJ2-5, with 7 bases aligning to TRBD1. The germline gives CDR1 LGHDT, CDR2 YNNKEL (reference sequence). CDR3 size: 16 residues. V dropped 4 bases and J dropped 5; count of bases not matched to a gene: 13.

The V gene is TRBV29-1, the J gene TRBJ1-1, with D perhaps TRBD1 (5 bases). Trimming removed 1 base from V and 1 base from J, with 7 bases in between. Germline V gene lookup returns CDR1 SQVTM and CDR2 ANQGSEA. The CDR3 length is 13 residues. CDR3 sequence (DNA): TGCAGCGTTGAAGGCCAGGGGAACACTGAAGCTTTCTTT. Protein sequence: CSVEGQGNTEAFF.